The rows below give T cell receptor beta chains drawn from one sample of a study of technical replicates of blood from a few donors. The data were produced by immunoSEQ multiplex PCR, yet TCRdb's version contains in-frame clones alone and is incomplete. The data hold tens of thousands of clones, with 92% observed a single time. Sequencing was carried out using T cells isolated from PBMCs. All receptors derive from a human donor in good health. The conserved cysteine and the conserved F or W are not part of the CDR3 here.

v_call cdr3_aa
TRBV7-2 ASSQNLASPNYEQY
TRBV19 ASSRGGGLRTEAF
TRBV4-2 ASSQLAGVYEQY
TRBV4-2 ASSQASGSESDTQY
TRBV6-4 ASSDGTEVNGYT
TRBV27 ASSFAGSAYEQY
TRBV29-1 SVAGTSGRFTDTQY
TRBV4-1 ASSQDRRGAF
TRBV28 ASSPGNLNEKLF
TRBV28 ASSLWYGGRGRNQPQH
TRBV29-1 SVGGGVGETQY
TRBV7-2 ASSSRTIYEQY
TRBV30 AWLQGAFGYT
TRBV9 ASSPFPGQNEKLF
TRBV25-1 ASASQGDAFEKLF
TRBV10-3 AISELGGTGVYEQY
TRBV9 ASSNEGYEQY
TRBV19 ASSIGAAGTIYEQY
TRBV9 ASSSGTGPETQY
TRBV4-2 ASSQYRGTEAF
TRBV7-2 ASSLDFLEQY
TRBV28 ANRGTNGYT
TRBV4-1 ASSQGSSYNEQF
TRBV6-5 ASRPGTGFSEQY
TRBV6-1 ASSEPGQGVSGTEAF
TRBV7-8 ASSLVQVTDTQY
TRBV5-1 ASSPRRINTDTQY
TRBV28 ASSPDINSYEQY